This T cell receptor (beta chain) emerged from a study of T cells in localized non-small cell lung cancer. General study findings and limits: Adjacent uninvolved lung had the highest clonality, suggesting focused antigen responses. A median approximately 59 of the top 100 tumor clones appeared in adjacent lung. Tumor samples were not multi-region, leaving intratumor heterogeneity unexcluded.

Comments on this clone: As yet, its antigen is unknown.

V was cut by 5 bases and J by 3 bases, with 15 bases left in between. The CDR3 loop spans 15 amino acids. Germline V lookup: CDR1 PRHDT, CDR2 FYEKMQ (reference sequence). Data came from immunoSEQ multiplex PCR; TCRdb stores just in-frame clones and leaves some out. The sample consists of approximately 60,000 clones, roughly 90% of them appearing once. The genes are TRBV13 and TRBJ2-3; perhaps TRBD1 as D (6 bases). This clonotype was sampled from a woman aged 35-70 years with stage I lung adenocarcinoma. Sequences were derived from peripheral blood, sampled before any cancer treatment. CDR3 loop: CASSTNQGNTDTQYF. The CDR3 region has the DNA TGTGCCAGCAGCACAAACCAGGGGAATACAGATACGCAGTATTTT.